Reported below is one T cell receptor (beta chain). Its target antigen remains unknown. There are no base qualities to consult, and no much larger clone falls within one base. At study entry, adolescents were screened for latent tuberculosis infection using a tuberculin skin test and the QuantiFERON-TB GOLD In-Tube IGRA. Unsorted cryopreserved PBMC were immunosequenced, covering on average about 100,000 T cells per clinical donor. Eleven high schools in the Worcester region of the Western Cape, South Africa, served as enrollment sites for adolescents aged 12 to 18 years. Approximately ten M. tuberculosis-infected adolescents and approximately 10 uninfected adolescents were selected, with the two groups matched for age and sex. PBMC from adolescents were isolated by density centrifugation from freshly drawn heparinized blood and then cryopreserved. The immunoSEQ multiplex PCR assay was used to generate TCR libraries, with TCR-beta and/or TCR-alpha/delta assays applied to each sample. The Illumina high-throughput platform was used to sequence the amplified TCR libraries. The study's processing was this. Clustering and dimensionality reduction were performed using pairwise TCRdist distances among GMM-specific receptors from ex vivo sorted or in vitro expanded T cells. The score assigned to each clinical repertoire was mean NN-distance, meaning the average TCRdist to the nearest 10% of tetramer-positive reference sequences. To compute GEM TCR motif frequency, the fraction of unique TCRs matching known GEM sequences by V/J usage and CDR3 length was calculated. Active tuberculosis was classified by linear discriminant analysis with leave-one-out cross-validation, implemented in scikit-learn. In TCRdb, the immuneACCESS table is reduced to in-frame sequences with V and J assigned. These tables do not hold every clone; where another copy was compared, an unresolved V gene accounts for under half, and the others remain unexplained. V and J calls and clone size are given by that table; D and trimming were obtained from the DNA. Across this sample there are about 43,000 clones, with 95% seen only once. 3% to 4.5% of the sample rests with the top ten.

This record comes from a study of T cells in tuberculosis (dated by TCRdb to the late 2010s). Looking at the study overall: To characterize T cells specific for the mycobacterial lipid antigen glucose monomycolate (GMM), the study used CD1B tetramers together with high-throughput TCR immunosequencing. A South African clinical cohort compared IGRA-negative adolescents, IGRA-positive adolescents with latent tuberculosis and adults with active tuberculosis, ten per group.

The CDR3 has 14 amino acids, counting the end cysteine and phenylalanine. The entry retains the CDR3 DNA only, 42 bases that are in frame from base 1. CDR1 and CDR2 are read off the germline V gene as MNHNS and SASEGT. V is pruned by 7 bases and J by 7 bases, leaving 6 bases of the junction without a gene match. What the work shows at the level of the full study, not this receptor alone: Smaller NN-distances were partly driven by shorter CDR3-alpha lengths in active tuberculosis patients, and statistical significance was not reached for the TCR-beta difference. With the diverse GMM-specific repertoire as input, a classifier achieved around 87% accuracy (AUROC about 0.93), whereas GEM motif frequencies as input gave approximately 74% accuracy. Compared with IGRA-negative controls, TCR-alpha repertoires from active tuberculosis had smaller mean NN-distances to GMM-specific TCRs, which suggests that these TCRs underwent clonal expansion. Clinical samples were selected based on which cryopreserved specimens were available, and the active tuberculosis cases were adults whereas the controls were adolescents.

Sequenced sample: PBMCs. The receptor comes from a donor between 10 and 35 years old with latent tuberculosis or without tuberculosis infection. The chain uses TRBV6-1 and TRBJ1-6; TRBD1 fits 8 bases in the junction. The CDR3 amino acid sequence is: CASTRTGTNSPLHF. Read as DNA, the sequence is TGTGCCAGCACCCGGACAGGGACGAATTCACCCCTCCACTTT.